This T cell receptor (beta chain) was sequenced for a study of T cells in Graves' hyperthyroidism and ophthalmopathy. Looking at the study overall: Peripheral blood was collected at initial diagnosis, before any treatment. Whole-study results and caveats: A 13 V-J signature model discriminated ophthalmopathy versus stable hyperthyroidism. With a median lead of about six months before onset, the model predicted ophthalmopathy. Within blood appeared most thyroid clonotypes that had expanded above 0.001.

RNA transcripts gave rise to amplified TCR beta CDR3 regions. In the first-round RT-PCR of the TCR CDR3, the HTBI primer set was used. TCRdb re-called the multiplex PCR reads through MiXCR, storing one row per CDR3 protein. The sample has a few hundred thousand distinct CDR3 sequences; 15% to 20% are singletons. This clonotype was seen ten or more times. The antigen is unknown. Trimming cost V 5 bases and J 5 bases, with 7 bases left between them. The length of the CDR3 is 11 residues. CDR1 and CDR2 from the germline V gene are MNHNS and SASEGT. The clonotype was recovered from a woman aged 40 to 50 with Graves' ophthalmopathy. The sequencing sample was made of blood. The chain joins TRBV6-1 to TRBJ2-7; D ambiguous. The CDR3 spells CASSPGDEQYF. The CDR3 DNA follows: TGTGCCAGCAGTCCTGGGGACGAGCAGTACTTC.